This T cell receptor beta chain was identified during a study of blood T cells in healthy people across ages (dated by TCRdb to about 2015). About the study as a whole: In model experiments, template switching captured roughly one uniquely barcoded TCR beta cDNA molecule for every two T cells. To track age-related changes in TCR beta repertoire diversity, the study relied on deep sequencing normalized with unique cDNA molecular identifiers. Using the same blood draw, the study looked at two additional independent replicas of 1 million unique cDNA reads for two donors, one aged 18 to 29 and the other aged 80 or older. The donors were split into four age groups: young (average approximately 16 years), middle-aged (around 40), aged (about 62) and long-lived (approximately 80). Findings and caveats that apply to the study as a whole: Since profiling was done on bulk unsorted PBMCs, naive and antigen-experienced compartments could not be conclusively compared. Total diversity estimates from one million sequenced T cells were considered lower bounds and underestimates. Donor CMV infection status was unknown, potentially confounding age-related changes in expanded clonotypes. Observed TCR beta diversity per million T cells fell roughly linearly with age, and a significant reduction was already apparent by age around 36. The percentage of naive T cells measured by flow cytometry correlated strongly with observed TCR beta diversity. Compared with the aged group, the long-lived group had more naive CD4+ T cells, fewer expanded clones and increased TCR diversity, suggesting age selection.

The roughly 38 donors, aged about 6 to 90 years, were systemically healthy Caucasian individuals from Russia. Each donor gave 8 to 10 milliliters of peripheral blood, collected into EDTA-treated Vacutainer tubes. Ficoll-Paque density-gradient centrifugation was used to isolate PBMCs, with at least 7 million per sample. Total RNA was extracted from PBMCs with Trizol reagent, with at least 6 micrograms obtained per sample. For every donor, flow cytometry on a PBMC aliquot measured the percentage of naive CD45RAhigh/CD27high T cells. Libraries were constructed by 5' RACE. The sequencer listed for this sample is Illumina HiSeq 2500. A second about 6 to 11 cycle PCR used a sample-barcoded 5' primer and a J-beta primer mix. A unique molecular identifier was introduced onto each TCR beta cDNA molecule by a template-switch 5' adaptor carrying 12 random nucleotides. At least 3 million CDR3-containing paired-end reads were obtained from each sample. First-strand cDNA was synthesized from all RNA with the Mint cDNA synthesis kit, primed by a TRBC-specific oligonucleotide. Following uracil-DNA glycosylase treatment, a first 18-cycle PCR with universal primers M1SS and BC2_uni_R was performed on all cDNA. Per the original workflow: Each sample was normalized by randomly selecting 1 million high-quality reads, each carrying a distinct molecular identifier. Instead of being binned into consensus sequences, reads that shared molecular identifiers were thrown out. MiTCR, with a Q25 quality threshold and the strictest error-elimination algorithm, was used for CDR3 identification, clonotype clustering and error correction. Lower-bound total TCR beta diversity was estimated with a nonparametric unseen species model using Euler transformation. TCRdb trimmed public reads at Q25 via fastp, called clones via MiXCR and kept in-frame beta chains. Rows with one shared CDR3 protein collapse into an entry with the most common genes and DNA. TCRdb, not the authors, supplied the V and J calls. In this sample the table shows roughly 800,000 distinct CDR3 sequences, under 30% of which occur a single time. Clones ranked in the top ten supply about 3% of the sample.

With regard to this clonotype: Its antigen is still unknown. No base quality information exists; no much larger clone differs at one position.

The CDR3, cysteine through phenylalanine, is 13 amino acids long. Kept here is only the CDR3 DNA, which spans 39 bases and is read in frame from base 1. V and J are truncated by 0 bases and 11 bases respectively, leaving an intervening sequence of 10 bases. CDR1 and CDR2 were assigned from the germline V gene as MNHEY and SVGAGI. These same data were also listed under a study on T cells of mothers and their children. The second study's paper adds: The donors were nine systemically healthy Caucasian individuals, made up of three mothers and their six children. cDNA synthesis used all of the extracted RNA, with 1.5 ug of RNA in each 15 ul reaction. Sample barcodes and 2-4 random nucleotides were added via the M1S primer in the second PCR. Over 9 million TCR beta CDR3 reads were obtained for each mother, and around 2.7 million reads were obtained for each child. In both related and unrelated pairs, thymic selection shapes the output of TCR recombination in a similar way, with inherited differences having only a minor effect. Normalized repertoire overlap in related mother-child pairs was always slightly higher than in unrelated mother-child pairs, but the difference was never significant. No persistent microchimeric T cell clones were found, with a detection sensitivity of roughly 92 clones per million clonotypes. To look for features that set related mother-child pairs apart from unrelated individuals, the researchers ran deep NGS to compare the TCR beta repertoires of mothers and children. On average, the children were roughly 10 +/- 4 years old, while the mothers were about 37 +/- 4 years old. After adapter ligation was performed with NEBNext reagents, the libraries were sequenced on an Illumina HiSeq 2000 with 100+100 nt paired-end reads. To avoid cross-contamination, the mother libraries and the child libraries were prepared a month apart and sequenced in separate runs. Each donor had between roughly 500,000 and 2,200,000 distinct TCR beta clonotypes identified. Naive TCR beta clonotypes were estimated from low-frequency clonotypes matched to each donor's FACS-determined naive share, without sorting.

This receptor chain uses TRBV6-5 and TRBJ1-4; TRBD1 is possibly the D segment (6 matching bases). This clonotype originated in a boy younger than 18 in good health. The sequenced sample consisted of blood. CDR3 reads: CASSYSGTKKLFF. In nucleotides, the sequence is TGTGCCAGCAGTTACTCGGGGACAAAGAAACTGTTTTTT.